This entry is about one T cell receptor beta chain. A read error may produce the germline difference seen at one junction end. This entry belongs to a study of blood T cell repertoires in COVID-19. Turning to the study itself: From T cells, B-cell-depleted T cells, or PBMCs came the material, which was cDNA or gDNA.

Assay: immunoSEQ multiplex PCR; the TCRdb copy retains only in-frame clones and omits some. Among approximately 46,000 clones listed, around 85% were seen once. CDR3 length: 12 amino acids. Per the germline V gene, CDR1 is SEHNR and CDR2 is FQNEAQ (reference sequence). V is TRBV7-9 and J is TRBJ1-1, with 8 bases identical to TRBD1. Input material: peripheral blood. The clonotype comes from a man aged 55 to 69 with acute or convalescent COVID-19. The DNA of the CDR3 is TGTGCCAGCAGCTCGGGACAGGCCTTGGCGGTATTT. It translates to CASSSGQALAVF.